This TCR beta chain was identified in a study of early T cells in non-severe SARS-CoV-2 infection. Study-level findings and limits: Comparison of clonotypes with VDJdb favored anti-spike CD8 responses while missing private and CD4 specificities.

MiXCR was run by TCRdb on the 5' RACE reads, yielding one entry per CDR3 protein. The sample consists of roughly 61,000 distinct CDR3 sequences, around 13% of them appearing once. This CDR3 has 18 residues. The germline V and J ends were trimmed by 1 base and 2 bases, with 19 bases remaining between them. Germline V gene sequence: CDR1 SGHVS, CDR2 FQNEAQ. This clonotype was counted at least ten times. Antigen: not known. This TCR was recovered from an adult who was a healthcare worker with PCR-confirmed SARS-CoV-2 infection or an uninfected control (not recorded which). The chain recombines TRBV7-8 with TRBJ2-3, with D perhaps given as TRBD1 or TRBD2 (5 bases each). This sample comprised whole blood, obtained at baseline. CDR3 loop: CASSLDGSGQGPTDTQYF. As DNA, the CDR3 is TGTGCCAGCAGCTTAGACGGATCGGGGCAGGGCCCCACAGATACGCAGTATTTT.